The clone carrying this T cell receptor beta chain was counted at least ten times. The data stem from a study of T cells in Graves' hyperthyroidism and ophthalmopathy. Trimming removed 6 bases from V and 11 bases from J, with 18 bases in between. The CDR3 totals 13 residues. Germline-derived CDR1 and CDR2 are SGHAT and FQNNGV. Stable disease denoted Graves' hyperthyroidism without ophthalmopathy progression within 18 months. TCR beta CDR3 regions were amplified from RNA transcripts. A first-round RT-PCR of the TCR CDR3 used the HTBI primer set. TCRdb independently ran MiXCR on the multiplex PCR reads; one entry per CDR3 protein. Of 300,000 to 450,000 distinct CDR3 sequences in the sample, 25% were seen once.

This chain uses TRBV11-2 with TRBJ2-3; D is possibly TRBD1 (6 bases). The sample taken for sequencing was blood. This TCR derives from a man aged 50 or older with Graves' hyperthyroidism. The CDR3 region has the DNA TGTGCCAGCAGGCTTATCACAGGGTCGAGGCAGTATTTT. The encoded protein is CASRLITGSRQYF.